The rows below give T cell receptor beta chains drawn from one sample of a study of cytotoxic CD8 clonotypes in ibrutinib-treated CLL. Here immunoSEQ multiplex PCR was the method, and the copy in TCRdb shows in-frame clones only, minus some. The table has some 98,000 clones, about 78% seen once. Sequencing was performed on PBMCs, taken after 12 months of ibrutinib treatment. These receptors were taken from a human donor with chronic lymphocytic leukemia. The CDR3 runs from the conserved cysteine through the conserved F or W.

V,CDR3
TRBV6-5,CASSYFRQGSSGELFF
TRBV6-1,CASSEITYYGYTF
TRBV28,CASSSPATNEKLFF
TRBV18,CASSPGAYGRRADTQYF
TRBV5-8,CASSLRGGDQETQYF
TRBV19,CASSRLIVRGTDTQYF
TRBV7-2,CASSPPLGGDTQYF
TRBV11-2,CASSPAVAGELFF
TRBV15,CATSRAKESSYNSPLHF
TRBV6-1,CASSGNEQFF
TRBV2,CASRGQFNSPLHF
TRBV10-3,CAISESRGQGRNEQFF
TRBV5-6,CASSRLTEGYPNYGYTF
TRBV7-9,CASSSPGAEEQYF
TRBV5-1,CASSFYSGQGLGPSSYNEQFF
TRBV2,CASSPRQTLTQYF
TRBV19,CASRTVGNSNQPQHF
TRBV6-5,CASSTSTGEYGYTF
TRBV29-1,CSVEDRGVGAFF
TRBV10-2,CASSDRRGSGNTIYF
TRBV2,CASSASPGQGHSPLHF
TRBV7-3,CASSSSTDTQYF
TRBV9,CASSVEPSGAYNEQFF
TRBV29-1,CSVEEDRPNEKLFF
TRBV6-1,CASSNPSTDTQYF
TRBV28,CASRTSLGEQYF
TRBV4-1,CASSQGVGRDTEAFF